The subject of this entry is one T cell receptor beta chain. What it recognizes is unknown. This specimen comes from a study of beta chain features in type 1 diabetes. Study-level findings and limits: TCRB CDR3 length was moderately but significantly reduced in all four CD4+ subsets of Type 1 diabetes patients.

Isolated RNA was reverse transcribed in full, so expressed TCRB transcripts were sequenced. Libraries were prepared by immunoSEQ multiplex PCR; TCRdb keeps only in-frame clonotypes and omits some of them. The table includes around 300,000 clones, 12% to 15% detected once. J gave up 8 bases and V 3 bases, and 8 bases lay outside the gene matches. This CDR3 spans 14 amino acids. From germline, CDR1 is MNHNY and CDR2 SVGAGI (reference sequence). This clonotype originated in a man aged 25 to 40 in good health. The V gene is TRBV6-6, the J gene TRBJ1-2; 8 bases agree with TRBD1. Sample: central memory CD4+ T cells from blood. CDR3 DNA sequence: TGTGCCAGCAGTTATGGACAGGGTTGGGACGGCTACACCTTC. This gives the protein CASSYGQGWDGYTF.